The 29 T cell receptor beta chains in this list originate from one sample, sequenced in a study of radiotherapy plus CTLA-4 blockade in lung cancer. Assay used: immunoSEQ multiplex PCR; TCRdb lists only in-frame clones, some missing. The data hold around 59,000 clones, with around 80% observed a single time. Source: peripheral blood, taken from a patient treated with radiotherapy plus ipilimumab. These receptors were taken from a human donor with non-small cell lung cancer who had a partial response to radiotherapy plus ipilimumab.

This clone was picked up a small number of times. The chain employs TRBV6-1 and TRBJ2-4, with 7 bases lining up with TRBD1. V lost 7 bases to trimming and J lost 5 bases; unmatched junction nucleotides: 8. CDR3 size: 14 residues. Germline V gene lookup returns CDR1 MNHNS and CDR2 SASEGT. This CDR3 is CASNRGGTENIQYF. CDR3 sequence (DNA): TGTGCCAGCAACAGGGGCGGAACGGAAAACATTCAGTACTTC.

This clone has just a few counts. This chain joins TRBV7-2 and TRBJ2-5, with TRBD2 identical over 7 bases. After removal of 1 base from V and 3 bases from J, the junction contained 5 bases not matched to a gene. CDR3 length equals 15 residues. Per the germline V gene, CDR1 is SGHTA and CDR2 is FQGNSA. The chain's CDR3 is CASSLVSLAEETQYF. As DNA, the CDR3 is TGTGCCAGCAGCTTAGTCAGTCTAGCGGAAGAGACCCAGTACTTC.

V is TRBV15 and J is TRBJ2-5; D possibly matches TRBD1 or TRBD2 (6 bases each). The J call is doubtful: the DNA matches TRBJ2-7 better. Germline V gene sequence: CDR1 LNHNV, CDR2 YYDKDF (reference sequence). This CDR3 spans 13 amino acids. The CDR3 DNA sequence: TGTGCCACCAGCGGAGGGACATTTTACGAGCAGTACTTC. It translates to CATSGGTFYEQYF.

This chain joins TRBV15 and TRBJ2-7; a possible D gene is TRBD2 (6 bases). The germline V gene has CDR1 LNHNV and CDR2 YYDKDF (reference sequence). The CDR3 spans 16 residues. Deletions cut 0 bases from V and 1 base from J, with 13 bases between. The CDR3 here is CATSRDYGGSSYEQYF. The DNA for the CDR3 is TGTGCCACCAGCAGAGATTACGGGGGTAGTTCCTACGAGCAGTACTTC.

This clone was found once. The CDR3, as DNA: TGCAGTGCTAGATCCGGGGAGGCCCAGTACTTC. Translated: CSARSGEAQYF. The chain joins TRBV20-1 to TRBJ2-5, with D perhaps matching TRBD2 (6 bases). This CDR3 spans 11 amino acids. Trimming took 2 bases from V and 9 from J, leaving 10 bases between them. Per the germline V gene, CDR1 is DFQATT and CDR2 is SNEGSKA (reference sequence).

The rearrangement links TRBV29-1 to TRBJ1-2, with 10 bases lining up with TRBD1. J lost 8 bases, V lost 2 bases, and 8 bases had no gene match. Germline assignment: CDR1 SQVTM and CDR2 ANQGSEA. This CDR3 comprises 14 residues. In DNA form, the CDR3 reads TGCAGCGTTGAAAACCGGGACAGGGGTGGGGGCTACACCTTC. Translating gives CSVENRDRGGGYTF. The full variable domain, in which reference TRBV29-1 and TRBJ1-2 provide the parts outside the CDR3, is SAVISQKPSRDICQRGTSLTIQCQVDSQVTMMFWYRQQPGQSLTLIATANQGSEATYESGFVIDKFPISRPNLTFSTLTVSNMSPEDSSIYLCSVENRDRGGGYTFGSGTRLTVV.

The chain combines TRBV6-5 with TRBJ1-5, with D perhaps TRBD1 (6 bases). The germline V gene encodes CDR1 MNHEY and CDR2 SVGAGI. V lost 9 bases to trimming and J lost 9 bases, with 15 bases between them. This CDR3 spans 12 amino acids. The CDR3 loop is CASGGAAGPQHF. The CDR3 bases are TGTGCCAGTGGGGGGGCCGCCGGGCCCCAGCATTTT.

This clone was seen once. The chain recombines TRBV6-1 with TRBJ1-3, with D perhaps matching TRBD1 (5 bases). CDR1 and CDR2 from the germline V gene are MNHNS and SASEGT. The V and J ends lost 3 bases and 1 base respectively, with 13 bases between them. This CDR3 region has 16 residues. CDR3 sequence (DNA): TGTGCCAGCAGTGAGGGGCAGGTGATTTCTGGAAACACCATATATTTT. It encodes CASSEGQVISGNTIYF.

V and J are TRBV4-1 and TRBJ2-3; 9 positions agree with TRBD2. Trimming cost V 3 bases and J 10 bases; bases outside gene matches: 17. The CDR3 consists of 17 residues. Germline CDR1 reads MGHRA; CDR2 reads YSYEKL. This CDR3 reads CASSHAPGTSLQMAQYF. CDR3 sequence (DNA): TGCGCCAGCAGCCACGCGCCCGGGACTAGCTTACAGATGGCGCAGTATTTT.

This clone was seen more than once but under ten times. This chain uses TRBV27 with TRBJ2-5; 8 nucleotides line up with TRBD2. Looked up from germline, CDR1 is MNHEY and CDR2 is SMNVEV (reference sequence). Unmatched junction bases numbered 13, after V lost 6 bases and J lost 1 base. There are 17 residues in the CDR3. This CDR3 is CASSPGGAITGQETQYF. The CDR3, as DNA: TGTGCCAGCAGCCCCGGGGGGGCGATTACGGGCCAAGAGACCCAGTACTTC.

The chain couples TRBV9 to TRBJ1-1, with a weak D call TRBD1 (5 bases). The V gene's germline CDR1 is SGDLS and CDR2 YYNGEE. Trimming removed 2 bases at V and 0 bases at J, with 8 bases between. The CDR3 totals 14 residues. The CDR3 coding sequence is TGTGCCAGCAGCGTGACAGCGATGAACACTGAAGCTTTCTTT. This sequence encodes CASSVTAMNTEAFF.

V usage is TRBV7-7 and J usage is TRBJ2-5; TRBD1 aligns across 9 bases. V lost 5 bases to trimming and J lost 5 bases; unmatched junction nucleotides: 3. This CDR3 spans 13 amino acids. The germline CDR1 and CDR2 sequences are SSHAT and FNYEAQ (reference sequence). CDR3 nucleotides: TGTGCCAGCAGCGGGACAGGGATGGAGACCCAGTACTTC. Encoded protein: CASSGTGMETQYF.

This chain links TRBV7-9 with TRBJ1-4, with unresolved D. Trimming took off 8 bases at V and 5 bases at J, with 12 bases between the two ends. This CDR3 contains 13 residues. Germline V lookup: CDR1 SEHNR, CDR2 FQNEAQ (reference sequence). CDR3 in amino acids: CASEDRTNEKLFF. Written as DNA, the CDR3 is TGTGCCAGCGAGGATCGAACGAATGAAAAACTGTTTTTT.

V and J are TRBV6-5 and TRBJ1-2; the match to TRBD1 covers 9 bases. J was trimmed by 2 bases and V by 10 bases; bases with no gene match: 8. The CDR3 has 14 residues. CDR1 MNHEY and CDR2 SVGAGI come from the germline V gene. The CDR3 DNA sequence: TGTGCCACCCTCCGGACAGGGGAAAACTATGGCTACACCTTC. It specifies CATLRTGENYGYTF.

The V call is TRBV18, the J call TRBJ2-7, with 9 nucleotides matching TRBD2. With V trimmed by 3 bases and J by 0 bases, 3 bases remained unmatched. This CDR3 has 15 residues. Looked up from germline, CDR1 is KGHSH and CDR2 is LQKENI. This CDR3 reads CASSPETSGSYEQYF. The DNA for the CDR3 is TGTGCCAGCTCACCGGAGACTAGCGGCTCCTACGAGCAGTACTTC.

The genes are TRBV5-4 and TRBJ1-2; 7 bases fit TRBD1. After removal of 6 bases from V and 0 bases from J, the junction contained 11 bases not matched to a gene. CDR1 and CDR2 (germline): SGHNT, YYREEE (reference sequence). The CDR3 has 16 amino acids. The CDR3, as DNA: TGTGCCAGCAACCGCCGAAGTACAGGGGCTAACTATGGCTACACCTTC. Its protein is CASNRRSTGANYGYTF.

This chain uses TRBV4-1 with TRBJ2-2; TRBD2 aligns across 8 bases. Germline V CDR1 and CDR2: MGHRA, YSYEKL. This CDR3 has 17 residues. The junction had 3 bases not matched to a gene; V was cut back by 0 bases and J by 0 bases. CDR3 DNA: TGCGCCAGCAGCCAAGATGGCGGGGGGCCGAACACCGGGGAGCTGTTTTTT. This sequence encodes CASSQDGGGPNTGELFF.

This clone was counted once. V is TRBV19 and J is TRBJ2-7, with 8 nucleotides matching TRBD1. In germline, CDR1 is LNHDA, CDR2 SQIVND (reference sequence). There are 12 residues in the CDR3. V was pared by 6 bases and J by 6 bases, with 4 bases of the junction left unmatched. CDR3 loop: CASREGTGEQYF. The CDR3 nucleotides read TGTGCCAGTAGAGAGGGGACAGGCGAGCAGTACTTC.

In its sample, this clone was seen once. The chain has TRBV5-1 and TRBJ2-1; D gene ambiguous. Germline V gene sequence: CDR1 SGHRS, CDR2 YFSETQ. Trimming took off 2 bases at V and 5 bases at J, with 8 bases between the two ends. CDR3 length: 13 amino acids. The CDR3 DNA reads as TGCGCCAGCAGCTTAAAGACTGACAATGAGCAGTTCTTC. As protein: CASSLKTDNEQFF. The whole variable domain, filled in from reference TRBV5-1 and TRBJ2-1, reads KAGVTQTPRYLIKTRGQQVTLSCSPISGHRSVSWYQQTPGQGLQFLFEYFSETQRNKGNFPGRFSGRQFSNSRSEMNVSTLELGDSALYLCASSLKTDNEQFFGPGTRLTVL.

The genes are TRBV7-2 and TRBJ2-2, with D possibly matching TRBD2 (5 bases). The germline V gene has CDR1 SGHTA and CDR2 FQGNSA. The CDR3 extends over 14 amino acids. V lost 1 base to trimming and J lost 6 bases, with 9 bases between them. CDR3 nucleotides: TGTGCCAGCAGCTTAGGGCGGGCGTCCGGGGAGCTGTTTTTT. This sequence encodes CASSLGRASGELFF.

Turning to this clone: The sample has other DNA sequences that encode this CDR3 too. Here the CDR3 DNA reads TGCAGCGTGGACAGGGTGAACACTGAAGCTTTCTTT. This codes for CSVDRVNTEAFF. The chain carries TRBV29-1 and TRBJ1-1; 8 nucleotides align to TRBD1. The CDR3 is 12 residues long. Germline V lookup: CDR1 SQVTM, CDR2 ANQGSEA. V trimming: 6 bases; J trimming: 0 bases; junction bases outside the gene matches: 0.

CDR3 in DNA: TGTGCCAGCTCACCCCTGAGCGGGGGGGCGAGCACCGGGGAGCTGTTTTTT. The encoded protein is CASSPLSGGASTGELFF. The genes are TRBV18 and TRBJ2-2; 10 bases match TRBD2. Germline values: CDR1 KGHSH, CDR2 LQKENI. The CDR3 is 17 residues long. J lost 4 bases, V lost 3 bases, and 8 bases had no gene match.

The chain couples TRBV11-1 to TRBJ1-3; TRBD1 might be the D (5 bases). This CDR3 is built from 14 residues. Trimming took 5 bases from V and 0 from J, leaving 8 bases between them. CDR1 is SGHAT, CDR2 FQDESV, per germline (reference sequence). The chain's CDR3 is CASSRTSSGNTIYF. The CDR3 DNA reads TGTGCCAGCAGCCGGACATCCTCTGGAAACACCATATATTTT. Drawing the rest from reference TRBV11-1 and TRBJ1-3, the complete variable domain is EAEVAQSPRYKITEKSQAVAFWCDPISGHATLYWYRQILGQGPELLVQFQDESVVDDSQLPKDRFSAERLKGVDSTLKIQPAELGDSAMYLCASSRTSSGNTIYFGEGSWLTVV.

The rearrangement links TRBV5-1 to TRBJ2-7; 10 bases are a match to TRBD1. CDR1 and CDR2 (germline): SGHRS, YFSETQ. V lost 4 bases, J lost 5 bases, and 3 bases stayed unmatched. The CDR3 sequence is 13 residues long. The CDR3 is CASSRGQGDEQYF. CDR3 nucleotides: TGCGCCAGCAGCAGAGGACAGGGGGACGAGCAGTACTTC. Complete variable domain (other parts from reference TRBV5-1 and TRBJ2-7): KAGVTQTPRYLIKTRGQQVTLSCSPISGHRSVSWYQQTPGQGLQFLFEYFSETQRNKGNFPGRFSGRQFSNSRSEMNVSTLELGDSALYLCASSRGQGDEQYFGPGTRLTVT.

The chain uses TRBV10-3 and TRBJ2-1; 9 nucleotides agree with TRBD2. Losses at the gene ends were 3 bases for V and 0 bases for J; bases not matched to a gene: 9. Germline loops: CDR1 ENHRY, CDR2 SYGVKD. The CDR3 is made up of 18 amino acids. The CDR3 bases are TGTGCCATCAGTGAATCAAACGAAGCGGGGGGCTCCTACAATGAGCAGTTCTTC. Translating gives CAISESNEAGGSYNEQFF.

V usage is TRBV25-1 and J usage is TRBJ2-7, with D possibly TRBD2 on 5 matching bases. Germline values: CDR1 MGHDK, CDR2 SYGVNS. Trimming left V 2 bases short and J 2 bases short, with 16 bases between. This CDR3 has 16 residues. CDR3 region: CASSETAGEKPYEQYF. CDR3 nucleotide sequence: TGTGCCAGCAGTGAAACCGCCGGGGAAAAACCCTACGAGCAGTACTTC.

This rearrangement joins TRBV27 to TRBJ1-5; 7 nucleotides match TRBD1. Germline CDR1 is MNHEY and CDR2 is SMNVEV (reference sequence). The CDR3 has 13 amino acids. The ends lost 4 bases at V and 9 bases at J; junction bases unmatched: 6. Written as DNA, the CDR3 is TGTGCCAGCAGTTCTTACAGGGGTCGGCCCCAGCATTTT. This codes for CASSSYRGRPQHF.

The rearrangement joins TRBV7-2 to TRBJ1-4; 7 bases are shared with TRBD1. Per the germline V gene, CDR1 is SGHTA and CDR2 is FQGNSA. With 5 bases clipped from V and 8 bases from J, the junction kept 11 bases outside the gene matches. There are 15 residues in the CDR3. CDR3 loop: CASSAWDRGQEKLFF. The DNA of the CDR3 is TGTGCCAGCAGCGCATGGGACAGAGGGCAAGAAAAACTGTTTTTT.

The rearrangement joins TRBV6-5 to TRBJ1-2; the match to TRBD1 covers 11 bases. The germline V gene encodes CDR1 MNHEY and CDR2 SVGAGI. Germline trimming cut 5 bases from V and 4 bases from J; bases unmatched to any gene: 3. The CDR3 has 14 amino acids. DNA for the CDR3: TGTGCCAGCAGTCGGACAGGGGGCACCTATGGCTACACCTTC. This gives the protein CASSRTGGTYGYTF.